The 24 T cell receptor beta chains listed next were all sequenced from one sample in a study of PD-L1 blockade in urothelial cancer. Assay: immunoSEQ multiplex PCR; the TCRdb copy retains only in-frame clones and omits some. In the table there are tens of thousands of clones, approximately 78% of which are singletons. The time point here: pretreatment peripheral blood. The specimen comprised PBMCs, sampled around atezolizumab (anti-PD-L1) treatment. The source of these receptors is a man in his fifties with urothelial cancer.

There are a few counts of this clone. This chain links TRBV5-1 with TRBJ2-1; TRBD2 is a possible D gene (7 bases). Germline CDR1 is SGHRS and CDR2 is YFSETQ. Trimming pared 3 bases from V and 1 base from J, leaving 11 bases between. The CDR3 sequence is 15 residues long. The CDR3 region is CASSSEGGSYNEQFF. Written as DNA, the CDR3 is TGCGCCAGCAGCTCGGAGGGGGGGTCCTACAATGAGCAGTTCTTC.

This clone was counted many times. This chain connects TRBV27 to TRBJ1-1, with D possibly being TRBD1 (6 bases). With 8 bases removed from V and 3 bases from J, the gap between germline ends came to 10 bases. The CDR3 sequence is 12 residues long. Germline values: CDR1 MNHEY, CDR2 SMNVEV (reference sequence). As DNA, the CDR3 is TGTGCCAGCGCTACAGGGTACACTGAAGCTTTCTTT. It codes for CASATGYTEAFF.

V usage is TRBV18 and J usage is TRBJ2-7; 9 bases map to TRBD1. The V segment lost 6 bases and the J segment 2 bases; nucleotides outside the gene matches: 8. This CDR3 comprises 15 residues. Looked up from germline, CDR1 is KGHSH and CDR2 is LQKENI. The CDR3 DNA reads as TGTGCCAGCTCGGTGGGACAGGGAGGGACCTACGAGCAGTACTTC. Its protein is CASSVGQGGTYEQYF.

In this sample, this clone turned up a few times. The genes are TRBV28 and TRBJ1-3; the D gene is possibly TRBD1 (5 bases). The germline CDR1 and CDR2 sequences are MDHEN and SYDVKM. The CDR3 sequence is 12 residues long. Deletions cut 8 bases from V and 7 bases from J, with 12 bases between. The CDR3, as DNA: TGTGCCAGCCGCGGGGGTTTTAACACCATATATTTT. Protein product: CASRGGFNTIYF. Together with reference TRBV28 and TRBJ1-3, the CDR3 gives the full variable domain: DVKVTQSSRYLVKRTGEKVFLECVQDMDHENMFWYRQDPGLGLRLIYFSYDVKMKEKGDIPEGYSVSREKKERFSLILESASTNQTSMYLCASRGGFNTIYFGEGSWLTVV.

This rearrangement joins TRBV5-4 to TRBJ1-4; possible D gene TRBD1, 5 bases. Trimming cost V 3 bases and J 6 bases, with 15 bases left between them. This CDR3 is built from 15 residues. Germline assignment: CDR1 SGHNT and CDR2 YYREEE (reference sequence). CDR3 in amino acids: CASSSKTQGDEKLFF. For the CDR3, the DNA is TGTGCCAGCAGCTCTAAAACCCAGGGTGATGAAAAACTGTTTTTT.

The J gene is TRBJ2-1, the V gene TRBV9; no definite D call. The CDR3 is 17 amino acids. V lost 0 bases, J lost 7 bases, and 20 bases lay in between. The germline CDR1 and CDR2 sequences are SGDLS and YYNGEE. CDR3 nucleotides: TGTGCCAGCAGCGTAGATCTGCAACGCAGCGAGGAAAATGAGCAGTTCTTC. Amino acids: CASSVDLQRSEENEQFF.

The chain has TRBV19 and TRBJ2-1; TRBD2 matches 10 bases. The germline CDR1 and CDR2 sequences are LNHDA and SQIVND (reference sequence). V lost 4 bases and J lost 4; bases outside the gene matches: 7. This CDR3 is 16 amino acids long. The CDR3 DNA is TGTGCCAGTAGTACTTCTAGCGGGAGTGGATACAATGAGCAGTTCTTC. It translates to CASSTSSGSGYNEQFF.

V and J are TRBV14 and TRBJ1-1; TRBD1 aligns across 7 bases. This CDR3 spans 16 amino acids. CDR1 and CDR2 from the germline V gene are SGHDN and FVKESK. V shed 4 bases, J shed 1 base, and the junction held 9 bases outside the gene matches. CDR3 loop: CASSPRTGTANTEAFF. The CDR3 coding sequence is TGTGCCAGCAGCCCCCGGACAGGCACTGCGAACACTGAAGCTTTCTTT.

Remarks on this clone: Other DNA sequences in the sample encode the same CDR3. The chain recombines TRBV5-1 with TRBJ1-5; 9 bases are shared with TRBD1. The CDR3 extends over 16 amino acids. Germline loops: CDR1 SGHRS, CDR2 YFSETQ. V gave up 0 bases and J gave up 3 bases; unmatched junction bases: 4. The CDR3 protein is CASSLDGQGINQPQHF. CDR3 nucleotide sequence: TGCGCCAGCAGCTTGGACGGACAGGGGATCAATCAGCCCCAGCATTTT. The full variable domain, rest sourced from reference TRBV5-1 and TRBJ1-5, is KAGVTQTPRYLIKTRGQQVTLSCSPISGHRSVSWYQQTPGQGLQFLFEYFSETQRNKGNFPGRFSGRQFSNSRSEMNVSTLELGDSALYLCASSLDGQGINQPQHFGDGTRLSIL.

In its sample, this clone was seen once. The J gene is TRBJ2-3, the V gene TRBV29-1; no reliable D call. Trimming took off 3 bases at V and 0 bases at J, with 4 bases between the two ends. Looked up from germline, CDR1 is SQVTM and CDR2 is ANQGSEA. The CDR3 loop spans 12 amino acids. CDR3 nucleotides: TGCAGCGTTGATGGCAGCACAGATACGCAGTATTTT. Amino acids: CSVDGSTDTQYF.

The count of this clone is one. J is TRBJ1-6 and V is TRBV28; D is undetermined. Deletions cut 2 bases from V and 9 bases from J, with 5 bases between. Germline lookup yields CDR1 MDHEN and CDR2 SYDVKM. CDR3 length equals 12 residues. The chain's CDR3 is CASSLTGSPLHF. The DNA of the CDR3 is TGTGCCAGCAGTTTAACGGGTTCACCCCTCCACTTT.

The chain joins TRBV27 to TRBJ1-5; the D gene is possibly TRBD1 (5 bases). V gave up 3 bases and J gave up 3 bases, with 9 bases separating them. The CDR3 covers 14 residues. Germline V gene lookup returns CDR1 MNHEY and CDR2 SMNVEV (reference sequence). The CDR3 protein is CASSFGGSNQPQHF. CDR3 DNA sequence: TGTGCCAGCAGTTTCGGGGGGTCCAATCAGCCCCAGCATTTT.

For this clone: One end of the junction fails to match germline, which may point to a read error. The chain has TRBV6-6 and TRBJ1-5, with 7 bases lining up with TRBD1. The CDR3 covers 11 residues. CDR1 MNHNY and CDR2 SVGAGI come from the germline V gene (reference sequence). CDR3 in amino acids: CASRISGTEVF. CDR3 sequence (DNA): TGTGCCAGCAGGATCTCCGGGACAGAGGTCTTT.

CDR3 DNA sequence: TGCAGCGTGTTTCCGGTCGGGGGCACCGGGGAGCTGTTTTTT. This sequence encodes CSVFPVGGTGELFF. The chain links TRBV29-1 to TRBJ2-2, with D maybe TRBD2 (6 bases). V dropped 6 bases and J dropped 4 bases, with 15 bases sitting between them. Germline values: CDR1 SQVTM, CDR2 ANQGSEA. The CDR3 extends over 14 amino acids.

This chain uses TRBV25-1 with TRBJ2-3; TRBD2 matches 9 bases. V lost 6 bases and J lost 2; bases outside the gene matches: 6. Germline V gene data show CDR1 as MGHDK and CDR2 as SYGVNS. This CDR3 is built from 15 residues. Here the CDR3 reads CASRGLAGTTDTQYF. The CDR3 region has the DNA TGTGCCAGCAGAGGGCTAGCGGGGACCACAGATACGCAGTATTTT.

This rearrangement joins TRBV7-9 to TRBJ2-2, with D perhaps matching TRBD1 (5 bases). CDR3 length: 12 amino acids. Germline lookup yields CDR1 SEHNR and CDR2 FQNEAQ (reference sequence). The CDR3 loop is CGEQVNTGELFF. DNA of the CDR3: TGTGGGGAACAGGTGAACACCGGGGAGCTGTTTTTT.

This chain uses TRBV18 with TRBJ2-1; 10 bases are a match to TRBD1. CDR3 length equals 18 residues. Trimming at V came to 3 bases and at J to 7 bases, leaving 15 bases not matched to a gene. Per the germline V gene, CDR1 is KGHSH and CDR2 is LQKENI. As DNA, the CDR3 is TGTGCCAGCTCACCTCGACAGGGGGCACGTTATCCTAATAATGAGCAGTTCTTC. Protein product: CASSPRQGARYPNNEQFF.

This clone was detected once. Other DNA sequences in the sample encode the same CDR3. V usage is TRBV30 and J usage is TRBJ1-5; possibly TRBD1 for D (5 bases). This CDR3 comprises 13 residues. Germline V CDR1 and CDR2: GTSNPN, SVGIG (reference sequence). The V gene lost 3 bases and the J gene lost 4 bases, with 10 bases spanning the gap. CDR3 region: CAWSPQGNQPQHF. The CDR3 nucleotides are TGTGCCTGGAGCCCCCAGGGAAATCAGCCCCAGCATTTT.

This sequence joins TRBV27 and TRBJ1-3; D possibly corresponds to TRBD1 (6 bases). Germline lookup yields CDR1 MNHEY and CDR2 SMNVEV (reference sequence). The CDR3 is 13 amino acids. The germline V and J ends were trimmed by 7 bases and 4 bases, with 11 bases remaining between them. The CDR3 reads CASTTGWGNTIYF. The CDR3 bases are TGTGCCAGCACAACAGGGTGGGGAAACACCATATATTTT.

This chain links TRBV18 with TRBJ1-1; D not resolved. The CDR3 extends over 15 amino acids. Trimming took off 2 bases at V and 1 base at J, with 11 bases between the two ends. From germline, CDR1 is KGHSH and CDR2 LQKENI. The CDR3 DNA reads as TGTGCCAGCTCACCAGGAGTTTTTGCGAACACTGAAGCTTTCTTT. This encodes CASSPGVFANTEAFF.

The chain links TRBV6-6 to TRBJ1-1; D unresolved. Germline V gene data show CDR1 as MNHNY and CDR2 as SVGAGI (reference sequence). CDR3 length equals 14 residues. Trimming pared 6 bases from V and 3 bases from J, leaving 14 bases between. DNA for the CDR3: TGTGCCAGCAGGGACTTCGCGAGATACACTGAAGCTTTCTTT. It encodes CASRDFARYTEAFF.

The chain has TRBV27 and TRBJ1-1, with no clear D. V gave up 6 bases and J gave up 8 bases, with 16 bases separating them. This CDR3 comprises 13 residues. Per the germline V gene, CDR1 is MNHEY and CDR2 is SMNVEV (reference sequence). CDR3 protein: CASSPPRAREAFF. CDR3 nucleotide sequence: TGTGCCAGCAGCCCGCCGCGGGCCAGGGAAGCTTTCTTT.

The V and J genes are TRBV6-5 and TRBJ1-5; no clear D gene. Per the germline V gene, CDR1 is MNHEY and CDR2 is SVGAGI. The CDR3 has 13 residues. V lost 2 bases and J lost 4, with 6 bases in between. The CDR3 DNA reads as TGTGCCAGCAGTTACGACACAAATCAGCCCCAGCATTTT. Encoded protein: CASSYDTNQPQHF.

CDR3 nucleotide sequence: TGCGCCAGCAGCTTGGGACAGGGTATGGTGAACACTGAAGCTTTCTTT. Amino acid sequence: CASSLGQGMVNTEAFF. V and J are TRBV5-1 and TRBJ1-1; TRBD1 agrees at 7 bases. This CDR3 region has 16 residues. Germline V gene sequence: CDR1 SGHRS, CDR2 YFSETQ. J gave up 0 bases and V 0 bases, and 5 bases lay outside the gene matches.